Following are 5 T cell receptor beta chains from one sample sequenced in a study of blood T cell repertoires in COVID-19. The assay was immunoSEQ multiplex PCR, and TCRdb's table has in-frame clones only and misses some. The sample holds some 200,000 clones, over 75% seen once. The sequencing input was PBMCs or T cells enriched from blood (not recorded which). The receptors derive from a woman aged 35 to 49 with acute COVID-19.

CDR3 amino acids: CASSYVLAGGQETQYF. CDR3 coding DNA: TGTGCCAGCAGTTACGTCCTAGCGGGGGGCCAAGAGACCCAGTACTTC. The chain couples TRBV6-2 or TRBV6-3 to TRBJ2-5, with 11 positions matching TRBD2. The junction had 3 bases not matched to a gene; V was cut back by 2 bases and J by 1 base. Germline values: CDR1 MNHEY, CDR2 SVGEGT. The CDR3 runs to 16 residues.

The chain carries TRBV28 and TRBJ2-7; 8 positions agree with TRBD2. This CDR3 is 14 amino acids long. The germline CDR1 and CDR2 sequences are MDHEN and SYDVKM. Losses at the gene ends were 5 bases for V and 5 bases for J; bases not matched to a gene: 8. The CDR3 DNA reads TGTGCCAGCAGTGCCCCCGGGGGGGCGGACGAGCAGTACTTC. Protein sequence: CASSAPGGADEQYF. The variable domain in full, completed from reference TRBV28 and TRBJ2-7, reads DVKVTQSSRYLVKRTGEKVFLECVQDMDHENMFWYRQDPGLGLRLIYFSYDVKMKEKGDIPEGYSVSREKKERFSLILESASTNQTSMYLCASSAPGGADEQYFGPGTRLTVT.

This clone showed up just a few times. The chain employs TRBV12-3 or TRBV12-4 and TRBJ1-1; D uncertain. The CDR3 has 11 amino acids. Trimming took off 6 bases at V and 9 bases at J, with 11 bases between the two ends. The CDR3 spells CASRLRTKAFF. The CDR3 DNA reads TGTGCCAGCAGACTGCGCACCAAAGCTTTCTTT.

The rearrangement links TRBV18 to TRBJ2-1, with 12 bases that match TRBD2. The CDR3 extends over 20 amino acids. Germline V gene data show CDR1 as KGHSH and CDR2 as LQKENI. Trimming cost V 1 base and J 0 bases; bases outside gene matches: 10. In DNA, the CDR3 is TGTGCCAGCTCACCACGGTCGACTAGCGGGGGCCTTAGCTCCTACAATGAGCAGTTCTTC. This codes for CASSPRSTSGGLSSYNEQFF.

The CDR3 DNA follows: TGTGCAAGTCGCTTACTAACACAGGGGGCGAAAGTTGAAAAACTGTTTTTT. As protein: CASRLLTQGAKVEKLFF. V gene TRBV12-2 combines with J gene TRBJ1-4; the D call of TRBD1 is as the table states it, not checked on the DNA. TRBV12-2 is shown as a pseudogene. This CDR3 has 17 residues.